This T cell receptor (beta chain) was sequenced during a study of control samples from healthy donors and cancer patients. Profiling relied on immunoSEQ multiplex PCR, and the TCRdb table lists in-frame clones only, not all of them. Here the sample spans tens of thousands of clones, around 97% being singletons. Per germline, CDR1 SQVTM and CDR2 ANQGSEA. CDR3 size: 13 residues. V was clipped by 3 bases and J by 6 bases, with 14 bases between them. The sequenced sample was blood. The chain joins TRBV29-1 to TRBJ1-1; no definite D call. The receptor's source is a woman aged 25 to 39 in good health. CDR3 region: CSVEVSGVSEAFF. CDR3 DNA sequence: TGCAGCGTTGAGGTTTCTGGAGTGTCTGAAGCTTTCTTT.